This T cell receptor (beta chain) was obtained from a study of blood T cells in healthy people across ages. Using a J-beta primer mix together with a sample-barcoded 5' primer, a second PCR was run for roughly 6 to 11 cycles. MiXCR, applied by TCRdb to the 5' RACE reads, yields one record per CDR3 protein. Seen here are roughly 1,500,000 distinct CDR3 sequences, about 35% observed once, and the top ten hold roughly 12%. Input material: blood. The sequence derives from a woman between 25 and 40 years old in good health.

The CDR3 sequence is CASSGTSGTGHEQYF. The CDR3, as DNA: TGTGCCAGCAGCGGGACATCCGGGACAGGGCACGAGCAGTACTTC. The chain uses TRBV11-2 and TRBJ2-7, with TRBD1 identical over 9 bases. This CDR3 comprises 15 residues. Trimming cost V 5 bases and J 5 bases; bases outside gene matches: 10. Germline-derived CDR1 and CDR2 are SGHAT and FQNNGV.